Shown below are 14 T cell receptor beta chains from a single sample sequenced in a study of technical replicates of blood from several donors. Measured with immunoSEQ multiplex PCR; TCRdb has only the in-frame clones, and not every one. Of over 45,000 clones listed, 80% to 95% are singletons. What was sequenced was PBMCs. These receptor sequences come from a human donor in good health. Some clones in this sample may be carry-over from other donors' samples.

The chain is built from TRBV10-3 and TRBJ2-6; D perhaps matches TRBD1 (6 bases). The V gene's germline CDR1 is ENHRY and CDR2 SYGVKD. Trimming cost V 5 bases and J 1 base, with 12 bases left between them. This CDR3 contains 16 residues. CDR3 in DNA: TGTGCCATCAGTAGAATCCAGGGGTCTGGGGCCAACGTCCTGACTTTC. Translating it yields CAISRIQGSGANVLTF.

V is TRBV2 and J is TRBJ2-3; possible D gene TRBD2, 7 bases. CDR1 SNHLY and CDR2 FYNNEI come from the germline V gene. The CDR3 totals 16 residues. Trimming pared 8 bases from V and 1 base from J, leaving 19 bases between. DNA of the CDR3: TGTGCCAGCCGGTGGGGATACGGGGGGCGCACAGATACGCAGTATTTT. As protein: CASRWGYGGRTDTQYF.

The rearrangement joins TRBV29-1 to TRBJ2-7; tentative D call: TRBD2 (5 bases). The CDR3 runs to 11 residues. With 8 bases removed from V and 4 bases from J, the gap between germline ends came to 12 bases. Germline values: CDR1 SQVTM, CDR2 ANQGSEA. CDR3 sequence: CSFSREYEQYF. The CDR3 region has the DNA TGCAGCTTTAGTAGGGAGTACGAGCAGTACTTC.

CDR3 nucleotides: TGTGCCAGCAGCTTATGGGGACAGGGGGCATCTGGCAATCAGCCCCAGCATTTT. This encodes CASSLWGQGASGNQPQHF. The chain recombines TRBV7-9 with TRBJ1-5, with 12 bases fitting TRBD1. V lost 2 bases and J lost 2; bases outside the gene matches: 7. Looked up from germline, CDR1 is SEHNR and CDR2 is FQNEAQ (reference sequence). The CDR3 is made up of 18 amino acids. Drawing the rest from reference TRBV7-9 and TRBJ1-5, the complete variable domain is DTGVSQNPRHKITKRGQNVTFRCDPISEHNRLYWYRQTLGQGPEFLTYFQNEAQLEKSRLLSDRFSAERPKGSFSTLEIQRTEQGDSAMYLCASSLWGQGASGNQPQHFGDGTRLSIL.

CDR3 protein: CASSQFRGFNEKLFF. In DNA, the CDR3 is TGTGCCAGCAGCCAATTCCGGGGTTTTAATGAAAAACTGTTTTTT. This chain uses TRBV7-8 with TRBJ1-4; D is unclear. Germline lookup yields CDR1 SGHVS and CDR2 FQNEAQ. This CDR3 region has 15 residues. Between the trimmed V and J ends, which lost 5 bases and 4 bases, there was a span of 14 bases.

This clone has a handful of counts. The chain uses TRBV4-3 and TRBJ2-1; tentative D call: TRBD1 (5 bases). The germline V gene encodes CDR1 LGHNA and CDR2 YSLEER. V dropped 0 bases and J dropped 0 bases, with 12 bases sitting between them. The CDR3 is 17 amino acids. The CDR3 nucleotides are TGCGCCAGCAGCCAAGATCAGGCGACAGTCTCCTACAATGAGCAGTTCTTC. Translating it yields CASSQDQATVSYNEQFF.

The chain uses TRBV5-1 and TRBJ2-2, with TRBD1 matching over 7 bases. Germline CDR1 SGHRS, CDR2 YFSETQ. CDR3 length equals 15 residues. Germline trimming cut 4 bases from V and 3 bases from J; bases unmatched to any gene: 6. The CDR3 DNA reads TGCGCCAGCAGCACCGGTACAGGGGACACCGGGGAGCTGTTTTTT. Its protein is CASSTGTGDTGELFF.

The chain is built from TRBV6-1 and TRBJ2-5; D might be TRBD2 (7 bases). The CDR3 extends over 15 amino acids. CDR1 and CDR2 (germline): MNHNS, SASEGT. V was shortened by 6 bases and J by 1 base, with 15 bases between the two germline ends. The CDR3 DNA sequence: TGTGCCAGCAGCACCCTGGGGGGGGCCCAAGAGACCCAGTACTTC. As protein: CASSTLGGAQETQYF.

The V call is TRBV2, the J call TRBJ2-1; 9 bases line up with TRBD2. V shed 5 bases and J 8 bases; nucleotides not matched to a gene: 4. Germline CDR1 and CDR2: SNHLY and FYNNEI. The CDR3 runs 13 residues. The CDR3 loop is CASSRTSVDEQFF. CDR3 in DNA: TGTGCCAGCAGTCGGACTAGCGTGGATGAGCAGTTCTTC.

This clone is labeled as medium-sized. The rearrangement joins TRBV4-3 to TRBJ2-1; 11 nucleotides align to TRBD2. Germline CDR1 and CDR2: LGHNA and YSLEER. V trimming: 3 bases; J trimming: 2 bases; junction bases outside the gene matches: 0. The CDR3 spans 15 residues. CDR3 nucleotide sequence: TGCGCCAGCAGCCAGACTAGCGGGGCCTACAATGAGCAGTTCTTC. Translating gives CASSQTSGAYNEQFF.

The chain has TRBV27 and TRBJ1-2, with D maybe TRBD1 (6 bases). Germline V CDR1 and CDR2: MNHEY, SMNVEV (reference sequence). This CDR3 region has 14 residues. Deletions cut 10 bases from V and 2 bases from J, with 17 bases between. The CDR3 protein is CANQTTGINYGYTF. DNA for the CDR3: TGTGCCAACCAAACAACAGGGATCAACTATGGCTACACCTTC.

The chain joins TRBV7-8 to TRBJ2-7; D perhaps matches TRBD1 (5 bases). V was shortened by 1 base and J by 5 bases, with 9 bases between the two germline ends. Germline V gene sequence: CDR1 SGHVS, CDR2 FQNEAQ. The CDR3 is made up of 13 amino acids. Written as DNA, the CDR3 is TGTGCCAGCAGCTTAGTCGGCAGGGACGAGCAGTACTTC. It translates to CASSLVGRDEQYF. The whole variable domain, remainder taken from reference TRBV7-8 and TRBJ2-7, is GAGVSQSPRYKVAKRGQDVALRCDPISGHVSLFWYQQALGQGPEFLTYFQNEAQLDKSGLPSDRFFAERPEGSVSTLKIQRTQQEDSAVYLCASSLVGRDEQYFGPGTRLTVT.

J is TRBJ2-1 and V is TRBV7-8; 12 bases map to TRBD2. V was pared by 4 bases and J by 7 bases, with 2 bases of the junction left unmatched. Germline lookup yields CDR1 SGHVS and CDR2 FQNEAQ. The CDR3 spans 14 residues. The CDR3 loop is CASSWTSGKNEQFF. CDR3 DNA: TGTGCCAGCAGCTGGACTAGCGGGAAGAATGAGCAGTTCTTC.

This clone has a single count. This chain links TRBV7-9 with TRBJ1-2, with TRBD1 matching over 7 bases. The trim removed 5 bases at V and 8 bases at J, leaving 8 bases unmatched. The length of the CDR3 is 13 residues. Germline V lookup: CDR1 SEHNR, CDR2 FQNEAQ (reference sequence). CDR3 region: CASSRDRVEGYTF. The CDR3 DNA reads TGTGCCAGCAGCCGAGACAGGGTTGAAGGCTACACCTTC.